Presented here are 31 T cell receptor beta chains from one specimen sequenced in a study of molecular identifiers for immune sequencing clone quantification. A single record per CDR3 protein comes from TCRdb applying MiXCR to the PCR reads. Of approximately 680,000 distinct CDR3 sequences detected, roughly 25% appear once; the ten largest clones hold about 0.73%. Sequenced material: naive CD8+ T cells from blood, with Jurkat cell RNA spiked in. Subset denoted: FACS-sorted CD8+CD4-CCR7+CD45RA+ naive T cells. The receptors originated from a human donor in good health. Some libraries in this study had Jurkat cell RNA spiked in.

In its sample, this clonotype was seen many times. The rearrangement links TRBV7-2 to TRBJ1-1; D is uncertain. CDR1 and CDR2 (germline): SGHTA, FQGNSA. V was shortened by 7 bases and J by 4 bases, with 10 bases between the two germline ends. This CDR3 has 12 residues. The CDR3 nucleotides read TGTGCCAGCACTTTGGGGTTCACTGAAGCTTTCTTT. It specifies CASTLGFTEAFF.

Worth noting for this clonotype: A single base separates this from a much larger clone, so it may be a read error. Written as DNA, the CDR3 is TGCAGCGTTGTTTCGCTGCACACCGGGGAGCTGTTTTTT. Amino acids: CSVVSLHTGELFF. The chain employs TRBV29-1 and TRBJ2-2; the D is unclear. Trimming removed 4 bases from V and 3 bases from J, with 9 bases in between. Germline V gives CDR1 SQVTM, CDR2 ANQGSEA. This CDR3 comprises 13 residues.

The chain is built from TRBV7-9 and TRBJ1-4; maybe TRBD1 (5 bases). There are 17 residues in the CDR3. The V gene lost 2 bases and the J gene lost 0 bases, with 13 bases spanning the gap. CDR1 SEHNR and CDR2 FQNEAQ come from the germline V gene (reference sequence). CDR3 residues: CASSLWEGPATNEKLFF. CDR3 nucleotide sequence: TGTGCCAGCAGCTTATGGGAGGGGCCTGCAACTAATGAAAAACTGTTTTTT.

The rearrangement links TRBV20-1 to TRBJ2-2; 8 bases map to TRBD2. Per the germline V gene, CDR1 is DFQATT and CDR2 is SNEGSKA (reference sequence). V lost 0 bases, J lost 5 bases, and 8 bases stayed unmatched. The CDR3 loop spans 16 amino acids. CDR3 amino acids: CSARDRREEGTGELFF. The CDR3 DNA sequence: TGCAGTGCTAGAGATAGGCGGGAGGAGGGGACCGGGGAGCTGTTTTTT.

About this clonotype: With a much larger clone just one base away, this may be a read error. V and J are TRBV20-1 and TRBJ1-4; TRBD1 might be the D (6 bases). Germline V gives CDR1 DFQATT, CDR2 SNEGSKA (reference sequence). The CDR3 is 15 amino acids. The CDR3 protein is CSARVAQGGDENLFF. The CDR3 DNA sequence: TGCAGTGCTAGAGTGGCACAGGGCGGGGATGAAAACCTGTTTTTT.

The sample holds many counts of this clonotype. V gene TRBV20-1 combines with J gene TRBJ2-1; 8 nucleotides match TRBD2. Germline-derived CDR1 and CDR2 are DFQATT and SNEGSKA (reference sequence). This CDR3 spans 15 amino acids. The V gene end was trimmed by 0 bases and the J gene end by 8 bases; junction bases not matched to a gene: 9. The CDR3 nucleotides are TGCAGTGCTAGAGAACTAGCGGATCCGATCCATGAGCAGTTCTTC. Its protein is CSARELADPIHEQFF.

The genes are TRBV30 and TRBJ2-2; D uncertain. This CDR3 has 10 residues. CDR1 is GTSNPN, CDR2 SVGIG, per germline (reference sequence). The V and J ends lost 7 bases and 2 bases respectively, with 2 bases between them. CDR3 amino acids: CAYNTGELFF. DNA of the CDR3: TGTGCCTATAACACCGGGGAGCTGTTTTTT.

The chain joins TRBV19 to TRBJ2-7; the D gene is possibly TRBD1 (5 bases). This CDR3 is built from 15 residues. CDR1 LNHDA and CDR2 SQIVND come from the germline V gene (reference sequence). Trimming shortened V by 5 bases and J by 0 bases, and 14 bases separated the two germline ends. CDR3 in amino acids: CASSRSRDSSYEQYF. The CDR3 nucleotides read TGTGCCAGTAGTCGGTCGAGAGACAGCTCCTACGAGCAGTACTTC.

This clonotype was recorded many times. The chain recombines TRBV6-2 or TRBV6-3 with TRBJ1-6; 8 nucleotides align to TRBD1. The CDR3 totals 16 residues. Trimming at V came to 2 bases and at J to 8 bases, leaving 8 bases not matched to a gene. Germline V gene sequence: CDR1 MNHEY, CDR2 SVGEGT. The CDR3 loop is CASSYAGQGSDSPLHF. DNA of the CDR3: TGTGCCAGCAGTTACGCAGGACAGGGATCGGATTCACCCCTCCACTTT.

This clonotype was seen only a few times. A read error is possible here, since a much larger clone lies one base away. DNA of the CDR3: TGTGCCAGCAGTCCCGGGACAGGGGCCGAGCAGTACTTC. It specifies CASSPGTGAEQYF. V usage is TRBV6-2 or TRBV6-3 and J usage is TRBJ2-7, with 10 bases matching TRBD1. CDR1 is MNHEY and CDR2 is SVGEGT in the germline V gene. CDR3 length: 13 residues. V shed 5 bases and J 6 bases; nucleotides not matched to a gene: 4.

The chain links TRBV6-2 or TRBV6-3 to TRBJ2-7; D is unresolved. Looked up from germline, CDR1 is MNHEY and CDR2 is SVGEGT. The CDR3 spans 12 residues. V shed 0 bases and J shed 6 bases, with 6 bases lying between them. The CDR3 protein is CASSYSLREQYF. The CDR3 DNA reads as TGTGCCAGCAGTTACTCTCTACGCGAGCAGTACTTC.

The chain has TRBV6-2 or TRBV6-3 and TRBJ2-7; D remains unclear. Trimming left V 6 bases short and J 5 bases short, with 11 bases between. The CDR3 totals 12 residues. Germline V gene sequence: CDR1 MNHEY, CDR2 SVGEGT. The CDR3 loop reads CASSWFMDEQYF. For the CDR3, the DNA is TGTGCCAGCAGCTGGTTCATGGACGAGCAGTACTTC.

This clonotype was recorded many times. V usage is TRBV6-5 and J usage is TRBJ1-1; D is undetermined. The V end lost 6 bases, the J end lost 3 bases, and 17 bases lay between the germline ends. The germline gives CDR1 MNHEY, CDR2 SVGAGI. The CDR3 consists of 15 residues. This CDR3 is CASSPIKAVDTEAFF. CDR3 sequence (DNA): TGTGCCAGCAGCCCCATTAAGGCGGTTGACACTGAAGCTTTCTTT.

This clonotype was seen a few times. CDR3 coding DNA: TGTGCCATCCCCTTTTCAGTGAAAGGGAGGGCGAACACTGAAGCTTTCTTT. Encoded protein: CAIPFSVKGRANTEAFF. The rearrangement joins TRBV10-3 to TRBJ1-1; D gene uncertain. Trimming took 8 bases from V and 1 from J, leaving 23 bases between them. Per germline, CDR1 ENHRY and CDR2 SYGVKD. This CDR3 has 17 residues.

This clonotype was detected many times. This rearrangement joins TRBV29-1 to TRBJ2-7; D uncertain. Per the germline V gene, CDR1 is SQVTM and CDR2 is ANQGSEA. Trimming stripped 1 base from V and 2 bases from J, with 15 bases between. The CDR3 has 15 amino acids. The CDR3 loop reads CSVEGSGSGPYEQYF. The CDR3 nucleotides read TGCAGCGTTGAAGGGAGTGGCAGTGGGCCCTACGAGCAGTACTTC.

The chain employs TRBV6-1 and TRBJ2-1; D is perhaps TRBD1 (5 bases). Deletions cut 5 bases from V and 6 bases from J, with 14 bases between. Germline V gives CDR1 MNHNS, CDR2 SASEGT. This CDR3 has 14 amino acids. The CDR3 sequence: CASSRQTPVNEQFF. CDR3 coding DNA: TGTGCCAGCAGTAGACAGACACCGGTCAATGAGCAGTTCTTC.

This clonotype was observed at least ten times. As DNA, the CDR3 is TGTGCCAGCAGTTTTCAGGGGGCCTTATACGAGCAGTACTTC. As protein: CASSFQGALYEQYF. V is TRBV27 and J is TRBJ2-7; TRBD1 matches at 8 bases. Unmatched junction bases numbered 5, after V lost 3 bases and J lost 4 bases. This CDR3 spans 14 amino acids. The germline V gene has CDR1 MNHEY and CDR2 SMNVEV (reference sequence).

This clonotype came up many times. The chain links TRBV28 to TRBJ1-6, with D uncertain. Germline V gives CDR1 MDHEN, CDR2 SYDVKM. The CDR3 runs to 15 residues. V shed 1 base and J shed 7 bases, with 11 bases lying between them. The CDR3 DNA reads TGTGCCAGCAGTTTATACAACTCCGGGAATTCACCCCTCCACTTT. Translating gives CASSLYNSGNSPLHF.

Only a few counts were recorded for this clonotype. This chain links TRBV7-9 with TRBJ1-2, with 11 bases fitting TRBD1. V was clipped by 5 bases and J by 2 bases; unmatched bases: 13. This CDR3 region has 18 residues. The germline V gene encodes CDR1 SEHNR and CDR2 FQNEAQ (reference sequence). In DNA, the CDR3 is TGTGCCAGCAGCGAGGAGCACCAGGGACAGGGGGGGAACTATGGCTACACCTTC. Translating it yields CASSEEHQGQGGNYGYTF.

This clonotype was detected ten times or more. J is TRBJ2-1 and V is TRBV11-2, with no clear D. Germline CDR1 is SGHAT and CDR2 is FQNNGV. V gave up 1 base and J gave up 8 bases, with 12 bases separating them. The CDR3 sequence is 14 residues long. Here the CDR3 reads CASSLGRLSDEQFF. The CDR3 nucleotides are TGTGCCAGCAGCTTAGGACGGCTGTCGGATGAGCAGTTCTTC.

This clonotype occurred a few times. This chain joins TRBV27 and TRBJ2-3; D unclear. The CDR3 contains 14 residues. Trimming took 3 bases from V and 5 from J, leaving 12 bases between them. Looked up from germline, CDR1 is MNHEY and CDR2 is SMNVEV (reference sequence). The CDR3 spells CASSFKRVGDTQYF. CDR3 DNA: TGTGCCAGCAGTTTTAAAAGAGTCGGAGATACGCAGTATTTT.

Turning to this clonotype: A clone one base away is much larger, so this may be a read error. The V call is TRBV10-2, the J call TRBJ1-1; D might be TRBD1 (5 bases). CDR1 is WSHSY and CDR2 is SAAADI in the germline V gene. The CDR3 sequence is 17 residues long. The germline V and J ends were trimmed by 0 bases and 4 bases, with 18 bases remaining between them. The CDR3 DNA sequence: TGCGCCAGCAGTGAGTCTAGAGGGGCAGGGATGAGCACTGAAGCTTTCTTT. It codes for CASSESRGAGMSTEAFF.

The chain is built from TRBV4-1 and TRBJ1-2; 7 bases are a match to TRBD1. Germline assignment: CDR1 MGHRA and CDR2 YSYEKL. The CDR3 sequence is 15 residues long. J lost 5 bases, V lost 3 bases, and 9 bases had no gene match. The chain's CDR3 is CASSQATGMVYGYTF. The DNA for the CDR3 is TGCGCCAGCAGCCAGGCGACAGGGATGGTGTATGGCTACACCTTC.

The chain has TRBV3-1 and TRBJ2-7, with 14 bases that match TRBD2. The germline CDR1 and CDR2 sequences are LGHDT and YNNKEL (reference sequence). Trimming at V came to 4 bases and at J to 6 bases, leaving 11 bases not matched to a gene. This CDR3 spans 17 amino acids. The CDR3 spells CASSPGLAGGPTGEQYF. The CDR3 DNA reads as TGTGCCAGCAGCCCAGGACTAGCGGGGGGTCCGACTGGCGAGCAGTACTTC.

The rearrangement uses TRBV12-3 or TRBV12-4 and TRBJ2-4, with 7 bases identical to TRBD2. The CDR3 spans 13 residues. Unmatched junction bases numbered 11, after V lost 10 bases and J lost 8 bases. The CDR3 reads CATRGDGVDIQYF. DNA of the CDR3: TGTGCCACTCGGGGGGATGGAGTAGACATTCAGTACTTC.

This clonotype has a handful of counts. The chain joins TRBV5-6 to TRBJ1-1, with 7 bases aligning to TRBD1. V lost 5 bases, J lost 7 bases, and 14 bases stayed unmatched. The CDR3 is made up of 15 amino acids. The germline gives CDR1 SGHDT, CDR2 YYEEEE. This chain's CDR3 is CASRAGGGDIVEAFF. CDR3 nucleotides: TGTGCCAGCAGGGCAGGGGGGGGGGATATCGTTGAAGCTTTCTTT.

This clonotype was detected many times. V usage is TRBV4-1 and J usage is TRBJ2-3; TRBD2 matches at 9 bases. Germline loops: CDR1 MGHRA, CDR2 YSYEKL. The CDR3 runs 15 residues. J was trimmed by 5 bases and V by 1 base; bases with no gene match: 4. The CDR3 here is CASSQGAGGRDTQYF. The CDR3 coding sequence is TGCGCCAGCAGCCAAGGAGCGGGAGGTAGAGATACGCAGTATTTT.

This clonotype showed up just a few times. The rearrangement joins TRBV5-6 to TRBJ2-2; D call uncertain. V was shortened by 1 base and J by 6 bases, with 10 bases between the two germline ends. The CDR3 runs 14 residues. Per germline, CDR1 SGHDT and CDR2 YYEEEE. The CDR3 DNA is TGTGCCAGCAGCTTGAAGGCGAGAGCCGGGGAGCTGTTTTTT. Its protein product is CASSLKARAGELFF.

This clonotype appeared a single time. This chain links TRBV5-4 with TRBJ2-7; D may be TRBD2 (6 bases). Trimming pared 3 bases from V and 0 bases from J, leaving 13 bases between. This CDR3 contains 15 residues. Germline V gives CDR1 SGHNT, CDR2 YYREEE (reference sequence). The CDR3 protein is CASSSDLGGSYEQYF. CDR3 bases: TGTGCCAGCAGCTCTGACTTGGGGGGCTCCTACGAGCAGTACTTC. Drawing the rest from reference TRBV5-4 and TRBJ2-7, the complete variable domain is ETGVTQSPTHLIKTRGQQVTLRCSSQSGHNTVSWYQQALGQGPQFIFQYYREEENGRGNFPPRFSGLQFPNYSSELNVNALELDDSALYLCASSSDLGGSYEQYFGPGTRLTVT.

Notes on this clonotype: No conserved phenylalanine or tryptophan ends this CDR3, so it is likely a read error. The rearrangement links TRBV20-1 to TRBJ1-6; D may be TRBD1 (6 bases). Per the germline V gene, CDR1 is DFQATT and CDR2 is SNEGSKA (reference sequence). Trimming shortened V by 2 bases and J by 4 bases, and 9 bases separated the two germline ends. CDR3 length: 14 residues. The CDR3 spells CSARTGTYNSPLHL. In nucleotides, the CDR3 is TGCAGTGCTAGAACAGGGACATATAATTCACCCCTCCACCTT.

At least ten counts were recorded for this clonotype. This sequence joins TRBV7-9 and TRBJ2-7, with D possibly being TRBD2 (6 bases). This CDR3 has 14 amino acids. Per the germline V gene, CDR1 is SEHNR and CDR2 is FQNEAQ (reference sequence). Trimming took 11 bases from V and 1 from J, leaving 18 bases between them. CDR3 protein: CAQAPKTRSYEQYF. The DNA for the CDR3 is TGTGCCCAGGCCCCGAAGACTAGGTCCTACGAGCAGTACTTC.